This record concerns one T cell receptor beta chain sequence. Data came from immunoSEQ multiplex PCR; TCRdb stores just in-frame clones and leaves some out. The table lists more than 110,000 clones, about 85% of them singletons. CDR3 length equals 12 residues. Trimming took off 2 bases at V and 5 bases at J, with 3 bases between the two ends. From germline, CDR1 is LNHDA and CDR2 SQIVND (reference sequence). The data were taken from a study of control samples from healthy donors and cancer patients. The sequencing input was blood. The receptor was isolated from a woman aged 25 to 45 in good health. The chain links TRBV19 to TRBJ2-2; D not resolved. In DNA form, the CDR3 reads TGTGCCAGTAGTATATTTACCGGGGAGCTGTTTTTT. Translated, it gives CASSIFTGELFF. Full variable domain (missing parts from reference TRBV19 and TRBJ2-2): DGGITQSPKYLFRKEGQNVTLSCEQNLNHDAMYWYRQDPGQGLRLIYYSQIVNDFQKGDIAEGYSVSREKKESFPLTVTSAQKNPTAFYLCASSIFTGELFFGEGSRLTVL.